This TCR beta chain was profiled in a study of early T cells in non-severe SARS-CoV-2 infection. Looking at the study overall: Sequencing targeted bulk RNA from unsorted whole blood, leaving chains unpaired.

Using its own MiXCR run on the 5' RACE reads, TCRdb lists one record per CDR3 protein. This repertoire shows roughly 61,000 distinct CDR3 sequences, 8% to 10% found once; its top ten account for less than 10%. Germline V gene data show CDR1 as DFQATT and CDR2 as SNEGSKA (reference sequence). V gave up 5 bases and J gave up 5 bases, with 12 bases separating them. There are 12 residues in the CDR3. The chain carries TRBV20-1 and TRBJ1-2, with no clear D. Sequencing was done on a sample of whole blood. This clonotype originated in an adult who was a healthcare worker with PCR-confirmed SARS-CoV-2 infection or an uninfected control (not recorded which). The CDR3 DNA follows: TGCAGTGCTGTTCGGCAGACATATGGCTACACCTTC. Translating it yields CSAVRQTYGYTF.